A single sample is the source of the 15 T cell receptor beta chains below, sequenced in a study of radiation and T cells in renal cell carcinoma. Clones were sequenced by immunoSEQ multiplex PCR, and TCRdb holds only the in-frame ones, with some missing. The repertoire holds about 43,000 clones, 65% to 85% seen once, with 27% in the top ten. The time point here: blood 4 weeks post-SBRT, at nephrectomy. Treatment indicated: 15 Gy SBRT to primary tumor, nephrectomy 4 weeks later. The sample here was blood, taken from a patient whose treatment included radiotherapy and nephrectomy. All receptors come from a woman in her seventies with renal cell carcinoma.

J is TRBJ2-2 and V is TRBV12-5; perhaps TRBD2 as D (5 bases). CDR1 LGHNT and CDR2 FRNRAP come from the germline V gene. The CDR3 has 14 residues. Trimming cost V 0 bases and J 6 bases, with 8 bases left between them. This CDR3 reads CASGLVVGAGELFF. CDR3 bases: TGTGCTAGTGGTTTGGTAGTCGGGGCCGGGGAGCTGTTTTTT. Drawing the rest from reference TRBV12-5 and TRBJ2-2, the complete variable domain is DARVTQTPRHKVTEMGQEVTMRCQPILGHNTVFWYRQTMMQGLELLAYFRNRAPLDDSGMPKDRFSAEMPDATLATLKIQPSEPRDSAVYFCASGLVVGAGELFFGEGSRLTVL.

This clone was counted between two and nine times. The CDR3 loop reads CASSPTDRVYGYTF. Here the CDR3 DNA reads TGTGCCAGCAGCCCCACGGACAGGGTCTATGGCTACACCTTC. The chain recombines TRBV11-2 with TRBJ1-2; 8 positions agree with TRBD1. V lost 5 bases, J lost 4 bases, and 6 bases stayed unmatched. The CDR3 contains 14 residues. Germline V CDR1 and CDR2: SGHAT, FQNNGV.

The chain links TRBV5-1 to TRBJ2-1, with 8 bases identical to TRBD2. The CDR3 consists of 15 residues. The J segment lost 5 bases and the V segment lost 2 bases, leaving 6 bases of the junction unmatched. Germline V gene sequence: CDR1 SGHRS, CDR2 YFSETQ. The DNA of the CDR3 is TGCGCCAGCAGCTTACGGCTAGCGGGTGACAATGAGCAGTTCTTC. Translating gives CASSLRLAGDNEQFF. Full variable domain (outside the CDR3, taken from reference TRBV5-1 and TRBJ2-1): KAGVTQTPRYLIKTRGQQVTLSCSPISGHRSVSWYQQTPGQGLQFLFEYFSETQRNKGNFPGRFSGRQFSNSRSEMNVSTLELGDSALYLCASSLRLAGDNEQFFGPGTRLTVL.

V is TRBV6-1 and J is TRBJ2-5, with 12 positions matching TRBD2. The CDR3 consists of 19 residues. J lost 5 bases, V lost 0 bases, and 13 bases had no gene match. Germline CDR1 MNHNS, CDR2 SASEGT. The CDR3 region has the DNA TGTGCCAGCAGTGAAGCGGCACAACTAGCGGGAGGTGATTGGGAGACCCAGTACTTC. Its translation: CASSEAAQLAGGDWETQYF.

The V gene is TRBV5-5, the J gene TRBJ1-1; D gene ambiguous. Trimming stripped 1 base from V and 7 bases from J, with 14 bases between. The CDR3 is 14 residues long. Germline assignment: CDR1 SGHKS and CDR2 YYEKEE (reference sequence). The CDR3 DNA reads as TGTGCCAGCAGCTTGTGGCAGGCGAAGGGTGAAGCTTTCTTT. Its translation is CASSLWQAKGEAFF.

CDR3: CASSQDYGRDEQFF. Written as DNA, the CDR3 is TGCGCCAGCAGCCAAGATTACGGGAGGGATGAGCAGTTCTTC. The rearrangement uses TRBV4-1 and TRBJ2-1; 8 bases are shared with TRBD2. This CDR3 comprises 14 residues. The germline gives CDR1 MGHRA, CDR2 YSYEKL. J gave up 8 bases and V 0 bases, and 3 bases lay outside the gene matches.

The chain uses TRBV7-2 and TRBJ2-3; perhaps TRBD1 as D (5 bases). This CDR3 is 13 amino acids long. CDR1 is SGHTA, CDR2 FQGNSA, per germline. The V gene lost 4 bases and the J gene lost 6 bases, with 11 bases spanning the gap. CDR3 loop: CASSWTLRDTQYF. In nucleotides, the CDR3 is TGTGCCAGCAGCTGGACACTGCGGGATACGCAGTATTTT.

This clone showed up many times. V and J are TRBV7-9 and TRBJ1-3; D is uncertain. The V gene lost 5 bases and the J gene lost 7 bases, with 6 bases spanning the gap. CDR3 length: 11 residues. Germline V CDR1 and CDR2: SEHNR, FQNEAQ (reference sequence). The CDR3 protein is CASSLGNTIYF. For the CDR3, the DNA is TGTGCCAGCAGCCTCGGTAACACCATATATTTT.

There are a few counts of this clone. The chain couples TRBV29-1 to TRBJ1-1; 7 bases line up with TRBD1. Germline values: CDR1 SQVTM, CDR2 ANQGSEA. The CDR3 extends over 14 amino acids. V lost 4 bases, J lost 0 bases, and 5 bases stayed unmatched. This chain's CDR3 is CSVAGGNMNTEAFF. In DNA form, the CDR3 reads TGCAGCGTTGCAGGGGGAAACATGAACACTGAAGCTTTCTTT.

This clone is a singleton in its sample. The chain employs TRBV19 and TRBJ2-1, with TRBD2 matching 10 bases. The CDR3 loop spans 16 amino acids. After removal of 5 bases from V and 8 bases from J, the junction contained 12 bases not matched to a gene. Germline V gene data show CDR1 as LNHDA and CDR2 as SQIVND (reference sequence). The CDR3 region is CASSPGGSGGAHEQFF. The CDR3 DNA follows: TGTGCCAGTAGTCCAGGAGGAAGCGGGGGGGCTCATGAGCAGTTCTTC.

The J gene is TRBJ2-2, the V gene TRBV5-6; D remains unclear. Germline V gene sequence: CDR1 SGHDT, CDR2 YYEEEE. The V end lost 1 base, the J end lost 2 bases, and 12 bases lay between the germline ends. The CDR3 has 16 residues. The CDR3 sequence: CASSLYGGGNTGELFF. Written as DNA, the CDR3 is TGTGCCAGCAGCTTGTACGGCGGCGGTAACACCGGGGAGCTGTTTTTT.

The CDR3 nucleotides are TGTGCCAGCATTAGCGGGGGGGCCAAAAACATTCAGTACTTC. Amino acids: CASISGGAKNIQYF. V and J are TRBV2 and TRBJ2-4, with TRBD2 matching over 10 bases. Germline V lookup: CDR1 SNHLY, CDR2 FYNNEI. V lost 7 bases to trimming and J lost 1 base; unmatched junction nucleotides: 1. The CDR3 sequence is 14 residues long.

This chain connects TRBV4-2 to TRBJ1-4; 11 bases are a match to TRBD1. The CDR3 totals 14 residues. From germline, CDR1 is LGHNA and CDR2 YNFKEQ. The V segment lost 5 bases and the J segment 7 bases; nucleotides outside the gene matches: 3. CDR3 DNA: TGTGCCAGCAGCGGGGGACAGGGGGGTGAAAAACTGTTTTTT. The encoded protein is CASSGGQGGEKLFF.

This clone has just one count. The rearrangement links TRBV4-1 to TRBJ1-1, with 7 bases matching TRBD1. The V segment lost 4 bases and the J segment 6 bases; nucleotides outside the gene matches: 14. The CDR3 covers 16 residues. The V gene's germline CDR1 is MGHRA and CDR2 YSYEKL. CDR3 DNA sequence: TGCGCCAGCAGCCCCCGACAGGGCTTGGTAGTGGCTGAAGCTTTCTTT. Amino acid sequence: CASSPRQGLVVAEAFF.

The rearrangement joins TRBV7-2 to TRBJ1-2; D call uncertain. The CDR3 has 15 amino acids. Trimming left V 6 bases short and J 7 bases short, with 21 bases between. Germline V lookup: CDR1 SGHTA, CDR2 FQGNSA. CDR3 nucleotide sequence: TGTGCCAGCAGACCGGACCGCGCGGGGTTCTCTGGCTACACCTTC. Translating it yields CASRPDRAGFSGYTF.